This T cell receptor (beta chain) was sequenced in a study of cytomegalovirus exposure and HLA in healthy donors. A multiplex PCR was run with 60 Vbeta primers and 13 Jbeta primers. Data came from immunoSEQ multiplex PCR; TCRdb stores just in-frame clones and leaves some out. The sample records roughly 190,000 clones, 9.5% to 15% being singletons. The V gene's germline CDR1 is MNHEY and CDR2 SMNVEV (reference sequence). Trimming pared 4 bases from V and 7 bases from J, leaving 8 bases between. The CDR3 consists of 11 residues. Whole-study results and caveats: Highly shared variants forming one cluster were likely a sequencing artifact.

Comment on this clone: Its antigen remains unidentified.

The chain joins TRBV27 to TRBJ2-7; D may be TRBD1 (6 bases). This TCR came from a man aged 50-59 years in good health and CMV-seropositive. Sample: PBMCs. The CDR3 region is CASSSGQEQYV. The CDR3 DNA follows: TGTGCCAGCAGTTCAGGACAGGAGCAGTACGTC.